The 25 T cell receptor beta chains below all came from one sample that was sequenced in a study of CDR3 diversity in severe acne. TCRdb independently ran MiXCR on the PCR reads; one entry per CDR3 protein. The sample has 65,000 to 95,000 distinct CDR3 sequences, 45% to 65% seen once. The sequenced sample was blood. Receptor source: a male donor in good health, without acne.

The rearrangement links TRBV7-9 to TRBJ2-1; TRBD2 aligns across 8 bases. The CDR3 totals 15 residues. After removal of 5 bases from V and 2 bases from J, the junction contained 5 bases not matched to a gene. Germline CDR1 and CDR2: SEHNR and FQNEAQ (reference sequence). The CDR3 DNA reads TGTGCCAGCAGCGTTTCGGGGGGGCCCTACAATGAGCAGTTCTTC. It translates to CASSVSGGPYNEQFF.

This clonotype was detected only a few times. The CDR3 nucleotides are TGCAGCGTTGGGCGCGGGTCCTCCTACGAGCAGTACTTC. It yields the protein CSVGRGSSYEQYF. The chain has TRBV29-1 and TRBJ2-7; possibly TRBD2 for D (5 bases). Trimming cost V 4 bases and J 0 bases, with 10 bases left between them. Germline-derived CDR1 and CDR2 are SQVTM and ANQGSEA. This CDR3 has 13 residues.

By frequency in the sample, this clonotype is medium-sized. The chain joins TRBV10-3 to TRBJ1-6, with 8 bases lining up with TRBD1. The CDR3 is made up of 18 amino acids. Trimming removed 0 bases from V and 7 bases from J; junction bases left unmatched: 11. Germline V gene data show CDR1 as ENHRY and CDR2 as SYGVKD. CDR3 loop: CAISESPFRTGLNSPLHF. CDR3 DNA sequence: TGTGCCATCAGTGAGTCCCCCTTCCGGACAGGGTTGAATTCACCCCTCCACTTT.

The chain has TRBV7-2 and TRBJ2-3; D gene ambiguous. The CDR3 sequence is 13 residues long. Germline V gene sequence: CDR1 SGHTA, CDR2 FQGNSA. Trimming took 5 bases from V and 5 from J, leaving 11 bases between them. This CDR3 is CASSPDGEDTQYF. Written as DNA, the CDR3 is TGTGCCAGCAGCCCGGACGGAGAAGATACGCAGTATTTT.

V and J are TRBV20-1 and TRBJ2-7; 10 bases are a match to TRBD2. CDR1 and CDR2 from the germline V gene are DFQATT and SNEGSKA (reference sequence). CDR3 length: 14 amino acids. Trimming at V came to 6 bases and at J to 6 bases, leaving 11 bases not matched to a gene. CDR3 DNA: TGCAGTGCCCCCCGTCAACTAGCGGGGTTCGAGCAGTACTTC. This sequence encodes CSAPRQLAGFEQYF.

The J gene is TRBJ1-5, the V gene TRBV28; D gene unclear. Trimming took 2 bases from V and 4 from J, leaving 18 bases between them. Germline CDR1 is MDHEN and CDR2 is SYDVKM. The CDR3 is 17 amino acids. DNA for the CDR3: TGTGCCAGCAGTTTACGGAAGGGCAGGTCTAATAATCAGCCCCAGCATTTT. Translation: CASSLRKGRSNNQPQHF.

The chain has TRBV24-1 and TRBJ2-1; 8 bases align to TRBD2. The CDR3 consists of 15 residues. The V gene's germline CDR1 is KGHDR and CDR2 SFDVKD. The J segment lost 4 bases and the V segment lost 4 bases, leaving 5 bases of the junction unmatched. This CDR3 reads CATSERLAHYNEQFF. The CDR3 coding sequence is TGTGCCACCAGTGAACGACTAGCGCATTACAATGAGCAGTTCTTC.

The chain joins TRBV7-2 to TRBJ1-3; 12 bases fit TRBD1. Germline V gives CDR1 SGHTA, CDR2 FQGNSA. V lost 6 bases and J lost 0; bases outside the gene matches: 12. This CDR3 is built from 19 residues. CDR3 sequence: CASRKRGQGAKYSGNTIYF. The CDR3 nucleotides read TGTGCCAGCAGGAAAAGGGGACAGGGGGCGAAATACTCTGGAAACACCATATATTTT.

The V and J genes are TRBV19 and TRBJ2-5; no clear D. The germline V and J ends were trimmed by 3 bases and 1 base, with 9 bases remaining between them. CDR3 length: 14 amino acids. Germline loops: CDR1 LNHDA, CDR2 SQIVND (reference sequence). The CDR3 spells CASSIQASQETQYF. The CDR3 DNA reads as TGTGCCAGTAGTATTCAGGCCAGCCAAGAGACCCAGTACTTC.

Only a few counts were recorded for this clonotype. The rearrangement links TRBV29-1 to TRBJ1-2; D uncertain. V was shortened by 3 bases and J by 6 bases, with 8 bases between the two germline ends. CDR3 length equals 11 residues. Germline CDR1 SQVTM, CDR2 ANQGSEA. The CDR3 DNA reads TGCAGCGTTGATCCCCTTAATGGCTACACCTTC. Its translation: CSVDPLNGYTF.

The J gene is TRBJ1-2, the V gene TRBV6-5; 12 nucleotides align to TRBD1. Trimming removed 7 bases from V and 8 bases from J; junction bases left unmatched: 8. This CDR3 contains 14 residues. Germline CDR1 MNHEY, CDR2 SVGAGI. For the CDR3, the DNA is TGTGCCAGCACTTCCGGGACAGGGGGCTTGGGCTACACCTTC. Amino acid sequence: CASTSGTGGLGYTF.

This CDR3 reads CATSSENGNGNYGYTF. The CDR3 region has the DNA TGTGCCACCAGCAGCGAAAATGGGAATGGGAACTATGGCTACACCTTC. The chain links TRBV15 to TRBJ1-2; D call uncertain. The CDR3 consists of 16 residues. Germline CDR1 LNHNV, CDR2 YYDKDF (reference sequence). The ends were cut back, 3 bases at V and 2 bases at J, with 16 bases in the middle.

There are a few counts of this clonotype. The chain links TRBV10-3 to TRBJ1-1, with TRBD1 identical over 8 bases. The germline V gene has CDR1 ENHRY and CDR2 SYGVKD. V gave up 2 bases and J gave up 11 bases; unmatched junction bases: 13. This CDR3 is 15 amino acids long. CDR3 sequence (DNA): TGTGCCATCAGTGAGGCAGGGGGCTCCCTCGGCAAGGCTTTCTTT. Translated: CAISEAGGSLGKAFF.

The chain uses TRBV19 and TRBJ2-5; 8 nucleotides match TRBD1. This CDR3 is 14 amino acids long. The V gene end was trimmed by 5 bases and the J gene end by 9 bases; junction bases not matched to a gene: 11. Per the germline V gene, CDR1 is LNHDA and CDR2 is SQIVND (reference sequence). The CDR3 nucleotides are TGTGCCAGTAGTGGGACAGGCGGCAATCAGCCCCAGTACTTC. It translates to CASSGTGGNQPQYF.

The V call is TRBV2, the J call TRBJ1-2, with a possible D match to TRBD1 (6 bases). Trimming pared 7 bases from V and 5 bases from J, leaving 17 bases between. CDR1 and CDR2 from the germline V gene are SNHLY and FYNNEI. The CDR3 length is 14 residues. The CDR3 reads CASTLQGRAYGYTF. In DNA, the CDR3 is TGTGCCAGCACCTTACAGGGAAGGGCTTATGGCTACACCTTC.

J is TRBJ1-5 and V is TRBV4-2; D unclear. CDR3 length: 14 amino acids. The germline V and J ends were trimmed by 5 bases and 6 bases, with 14 bases remaining between them. Germline V gives CDR1 LGHNA, CDR2 YNFKEQ. CDR3 protein: CASSLVGMGQPQHF. CDR3 nucleotide sequence: TGTGCCAGCAGCTTAGTTGGGATGGGTCAGCCCCAGCATTTT.

This chain links TRBV6-1 with TRBJ1-1, with D perhaps matching TRBD1 (5 bases). CDR3 size: 14 residues. Trimming removed 6 bases at V and 1 base at J, with 12 bases between. Germline assignment: CDR1 MNHNS and CDR2 SASEGT. CDR3 sequence (DNA): TGTGCCAGCAGCCGCCTAACAGGGAACACTGAAGCTTTCTTT. Its translation is CASSRLTGNTEAFF.

This clonotype has just one count. The chain is built from TRBV24-1 and TRBJ1-1; a possible D gene is TRBD1 (5 bases). The CDR3 extends over 13 amino acids. Trimming took off 4 bases at V and 7 bases at J, with 12 bases between the two ends. Germline values: CDR1 KGHDR, CDR2 SFDVKD. CDR3 in amino acids: CATSERDESEAFF. CDR3 in DNA: TGTGCCACCAGTGAACGGGACGAAAGTGAAGCTTTCTTT.

V is TRBV7-2 and J is TRBJ1-5; no definite D call. With 7 bases removed from V and 0 bases from J, the gap between germline ends came to 19 bases. CDR3 size: 17 residues. Germline loops: CDR1 SGHTA, CDR2 FQGNSA. The CDR3 DNA sequence: TGTGCCAGCACCGACAAATGGAGGAGCTATAGCAATCAGCCCCAGCATTTT. Encoded protein: CASTDKWRSYSNQPQHF.

The CDR3 is CASSNWTRQDTQYF. The CDR3 nucleotides read TGTGCCAGCAGCAACTGGACCCGTCAAGATACGCAGTATTTT. The chain employs TRBV7-2 and TRBJ2-3, with D uncertain. The V end was cut by 5 bases, the J end by 5 bases, with 14 bases between. The germline V gene has CDR1 SGHTA and CDR2 FQGNSA. The CDR3 is made up of 14 amino acids.

This clonotype was seen at least ten times. V is TRBV25-1 and J is TRBJ2-7, with TRBD2 matching 15 bases. CDR1 and CDR2 from the germline V gene are MGHDK and SYGVNS. The V gene end was trimmed by 8 bases and the J gene end by 2 bases; junction bases not matched to a gene: 13. This CDR3 is 18 amino acids long. The CDR3 bases are TGTGCCAGCTCCCCGGGACTAGCGGGAGGCCCCACAACCTACGAGCAGTACTTC. Its translation is CASSPGLAGGPTTYEQYF.

The J gene is TRBJ2-5, the V gene TRBV25-1, with D unclear. The CDR3 sequence is 12 residues long. V was clipped by 3 bases and J by 4 bases, with 6 bases between them. Per germline, CDR1 MGHDK and CDR2 SYGVNS. In nucleotides, the CDR3 is TGTGCCAGCAGTGATAGACTAGAGACCCAGTACTTC. Amino acid sequence: CASSDRLETQYF.

In regard to this clonotype: The conserved phenylalanine or tryptophan is not found at the CDR3 terminus, so this likely reflects a read error. No DNA is shown, since the ends of the CDR3 on it are uncertain; the CDR3 is the one TCRdb lists. The V and J genes are TRBV5-1 and TRBJ2-1; whether TRBD1, the table's D call, matches the DNA was not checked. Ends included, the CDR3 has 16 residues. The germline gives CDR1 SGHRS, CDR2 YFSETQ. Here the CDR3 reads CASSLDRGVEGYTFGS.

As regards this clonotype: Mismatch with germline at one junction end may stem from a read error. The chain uses TRBV7-3 and TRBJ1-2; TRBD1 agrees at 7 bases. The CDR3 has 14 residues. Per germline, CDR1 SGHTA and CDR2 FQGTGA. This CDR3 reads CASSPQGWGYTIYF. DNA of the CDR3: TGTGCCAGCAGCCCACAGGGGTGGGGCTACACCATATACTTC.

This clonotype was seen only once. The chain carries TRBV12-3 or TRBV12-4 and TRBJ2-5; 11 positions match TRBD2. This CDR3 has 15 residues. V lost 6 bases and J lost 1; bases outside the gene matches: 4. CDR3 in DNA: TGTGCCAGCAGCGATAGCGGGAGGGTCCAAGAGACCCAGTACTTC. Translating it yields CASSDSGRVQETQYF.